These 19 T cell receptor beta chains were all obtained from the same sample, sequenced in a study of blood T cell repertoires in COVID-19. Generated by immunoSEQ multiplex PCR, the TCRdb table keeps only in-frame clones and is missing some. The sample lists about 220,000 clones; roughly 85% were seen once. Sequences were obtained from peripheral blood. These receptors were obtained from a woman aged 70-85 years with COVID-19, enrolled during active disease.

This chain connects TRBV2 to TRBJ2-5; D call uncertain. Germline V gene sequence: CDR1 SNHLY, CDR2 FYNNEI. V was pared by 3 bases and J by 5 bases, with 16 bases between. This CDR3 has 15 amino acids. CDR3 residues: CASSDVFGRLETQYF. Here the CDR3 DNA reads TGTGCCAGCAGTGACGTGTTCGGCAGGCTGGAGACCCAGTACTTC. Filled out from reference TRBV2 and TRBJ2-5, the complete variable domain reads EPEVTQTPSHQVTQMGQEVILRCVPISNHLYFYWYRQILGQKVEFLVSFYNNEISEKSEIFDDQFSVERPDGSNFTLKIRSTKLEDSAMYFCASSDVFGRLETQYFGPGTRLLVL.

The chain links TRBV5-5 to TRBJ2-3; 11 nucleotides agree with TRBD2. CDR1 is SGHKS, CDR2 YYEKEE, per germline (reference sequence). Unmatched junction bases numbered 7, after V lost 3 bases and J lost 1 base. The CDR3 sequence is 17 residues long. CDR3 bases: TGTGCCAGCAGCTCTTCCGGGACTAGCGGACGCACAGATACGCAGTATTTT. This sequence encodes CASSSSGTSGRTDTQYF.

This CDR3 is CASKEAYGYTF. The CDR3 DNA is TGTGCCAGCAAGGAGGCCTATGGCTACACCTTC. This chain links TRBV3-1 (or the pseudogene TRBV3-2) with TRBJ1-2; D not certain. The V gene's germline CDR1 is LGHDT and CDR2 YNNKEL (reference sequence). This CDR3 has 11 amino acids. V was trimmed by 7 bases and J by 4 bases, leaving 7 bases between them.

This clone was observed once. In DNA form, the CDR3 reads TGTGCCAGCAGCCCCCCACGCGGGGGACTCGACTGTTTGTTTGGGTTCTTC. This codes for CASSPPRGGLDCLFGFF. V is TRBV3-1 (or the pseudogene TRBV3-2) and J is TRBJ2-1; 7 bases match TRBD2. The length of the CDR3 is 17 residues. CDR1 and CDR2 (germline): LGHDT, YNNKEL (reference sequence). V gave up 4 bases and J gave up 15 bases; unmatched junction bases: 24.

This clone appeared a few times. The chain employs TRBV11-3 and TRBJ1-4, with D unclear. Trimming left V 5 bases short and J 0 bases short, with 7 bases between. The CDR3 is 14 amino acids. Germline CDR1 is SGHNT and CDR2 is YENEEA. The CDR3 sequence is CASSRQATNEKLFF. The DNA for the CDR3 is TGTGCCAGCAGCAGACAAGCAACTAATGAAAAACTGTTTTTT. Complete variable domain (other parts from reference TRBV11-3 and TRBJ1-4): EAGVVQSPRYKIIEKKQPVAFWCNPISGHNTLYWYLQNLGQGPELLIRYENEEAVDDSQLPKDRFSAERLKGVDSTLKIQPAELGDSAVYLCASSRQATNEKLFFGSGTQLSVL.

The chain combines TRBV5-1 with TRBJ2-3; 11 nucleotides align to TRBD1. J lost 5 bases, V lost 7 bases, and 9 bases had no gene match. The germline V gene has CDR1 SGHRS and CDR2 YFSETQ. The CDR3 is made up of 15 amino acids. CDR3 sequence: CASAPSGTGGDTQYF. The DNA for the CDR3 is TGCGCCAGCGCCCCCTCGGGGACAGGGGGAGATACGCAGTATTTT.

This chain connects TRBV11-3 to TRBJ1-1; maybe TRBD1 (5 bases). With 1 base removed from V and 0 bases from J, the gap between germline ends came to 9 bases. The germline CDR1 and CDR2 sequences are SGHNT and YENEEA. The CDR3 spans 15 residues. CDR3 region: CASSLVDRLNTEAFF. CDR3 DNA: TGTGCCAGCAGCTTAGTCGACAGATTGAACACTGAAGCTTTCTTT.

This clone was observed at least ten times. This sequence joins TRBV18 and TRBJ2-7; unclear D gene. V gave up 4 bases and J gave up 5 bases, with 18 bases separating them. This CDR3 contains 15 residues. Germline CDR1 KGHSH, CDR2 LQKENI. The DNA of the CDR3 is TGTGCCAGCTCACAACCGGGCCCCCGAGTCAACGAGCAGTACTTC. The encoded protein is CASSQPGPRVNEQYF.

The J gene is TRBJ2-7, the V gene TRBV10-1; 13 bases match TRBD2. The ends lost 0 bases at V and 3 bases at J; junction bases unmatched: 2. Germline V lookup: CDR1 WNHNN, CDR2 SYGVQD (reference sequence). This CDR3 is 16 amino acids long. The CDR3 loop reads CASSESRTSGSYEQYF. In DNA, the CDR3 is TGCGCCAGCAGTGAGTCGAGGACTAGCGGGAGCTACGAGCAGTACTTC.

This clone appeared once. As DNA, the CDR3 is TGTGCCAGCAGCGCACAAAGGTCCAGGGGTGTCGATGAGCAGTTCTTC. Translation gives CASSAQRSRGVDEQFF. V gene TRBV7-3 combines with J gene TRBJ2-1, with a tentative D call TRBD1 (6 bases). Trimming stripped 5 bases from V and 8 bases from J, with 22 bases between. The CDR3 is 16 residues long. Germline V gene lookup returns CDR1 SGHTA and CDR2 FQGTGA.

The chain carries TRBV13 and TRBJ1-4, with 8 positions matching TRBD1. Germline V gene data show CDR1 as PRHDT and CDR2 as FYEKMQ (reference sequence). The CDR3 is made up of 15 amino acids. Trimming removed 4 bases from V and 10 bases from J; junction bases left unmatched: 11. CDR3 sequence: CASSSTTGEDSKLFF. The CDR3, as DNA: TGTGCCAGCAGCTCAACGACAGGGGAAGATTCAAAACTGTTTTTT.

This clone occurred a few times. The chain couples TRBV7-9 to TRBJ1-1, with unresolved D. The CDR3 consists of 15 residues. V was trimmed by 2 bases and J by 0 bases, leaving 10 bases between them. Germline CDR1 and CDR2: SEHNR and FQNEAQ (reference sequence). CDR3 residues: CASSLRSQMNTEAFF. The CDR3 coding sequence is TGTGCCAGCAGCTTACGGTCACAGATGAACACTGAAGCTTTCTTT.

The J gene is TRBJ1-2, the V gene TRBV4-3; D gene unclear. CDR1 and CDR2 from the germline V gene are LGHNA and YSLEER. The CDR3 is 15 residues long. The germline V and J ends were trimmed by 1 base and 4 bases, with 13 bases remaining between them. The CDR3 spells CASSQVSDTGYGYTF. The CDR3 bases are TGCGCCAGCAGCCAAGTATCTGACACTGGCTATGGCTACACCTTC.

This clone was seen a few times. The chain has TRBV12-3 or TRBV12-4 and TRBJ1-1; D is ambiguous. The CDR3 loop spans 12 amino acids. The V end was cut by 6 bases, the J end by 3 bases, with 8 bases between. For the CDR3, the DNA is TGTGCCAGCAGCCTCCGGGACACTGAAGCTTTCTTT. Amino acids: CASSLRDTEAFF.

The chain joins TRBV7-2 to TRBJ1-2; the D is unclear. Germline assignment: CDR1 SGHTA and CDR2 FQGNSA. This CDR3 is built from 15 residues. Trimming cost V 2 bases and J 7 bases, with 17 bases left between them. The CDR3 sequence is CASSLSGSGESGYTF. In nucleotides, the CDR3 is TGTGCCAGCAGCTTAAGCGGATCAGGAGAGAGTGGCTACACCTTC.

The chain joins TRBV19 to TRBJ2-1; TRBD1 aligns across 8 bases. CDR1 LNHDA and CDR2 SQIVND come from the germline V gene (reference sequence). The V segment lost 4 bases and the J segment 4 bases; nucleotides outside the gene matches: 9. This CDR3 has 16 amino acids. The CDR3, as DNA: TGTGCCAGTAGTACGGTTAGGACAGGGAGTTACAATGAGCAGTTCTTC. This encodes CASSTVRTGSYNEQFF.

The chain employs TRBV6-5 and TRBJ2-7; TRBD1 matches at 8 bases. CDR1 and CDR2 (germline): MNHEY, SVGAGI. The CDR3 is made up of 11 amino acids. Germline trimming cut 5 bases from V and 12 bases from J; bases unmatched to any gene: 6. CDR3 nucleotides: TGTGCCAGCAGTACCACGGGACAGGTGTACTTC. Translated: CASSTTGQVYF.

V gene TRBV28 combines with J gene TRBJ1-2; the D gene is possibly TRBD1 (6 bases). In germline, CDR1 is MDHEN, CDR2 SYDVKM. Between the trimmed V and J ends, which lost 4 bases and 2 bases, there was a span of 14 bases. The length of the CDR3 is 15 residues. The CDR3 sequence: CASSSQGRENYGYTF. The CDR3 DNA reads as TGTGCCAGCAGTTCCCAGGGGAGAGAGAACTATGGCTACACCTTC.

This sequence joins TRBV2 and TRBJ2-3; 7 bases map to TRBD2. CDR1 is SNHLY and CDR2 is FYNNEI in the germline V gene. The length of the CDR3 is 17 residues. Trimming removed 5 bases from V and 3 bases from J; junction bases left unmatched: 14. In nucleotides, the CDR3 is TGTGCCAGCAGTACGCATTCGGCTAGCGGTAATACAGATACGCAGTATTTT. Its protein is CASSTHSASGNTDTQYF.